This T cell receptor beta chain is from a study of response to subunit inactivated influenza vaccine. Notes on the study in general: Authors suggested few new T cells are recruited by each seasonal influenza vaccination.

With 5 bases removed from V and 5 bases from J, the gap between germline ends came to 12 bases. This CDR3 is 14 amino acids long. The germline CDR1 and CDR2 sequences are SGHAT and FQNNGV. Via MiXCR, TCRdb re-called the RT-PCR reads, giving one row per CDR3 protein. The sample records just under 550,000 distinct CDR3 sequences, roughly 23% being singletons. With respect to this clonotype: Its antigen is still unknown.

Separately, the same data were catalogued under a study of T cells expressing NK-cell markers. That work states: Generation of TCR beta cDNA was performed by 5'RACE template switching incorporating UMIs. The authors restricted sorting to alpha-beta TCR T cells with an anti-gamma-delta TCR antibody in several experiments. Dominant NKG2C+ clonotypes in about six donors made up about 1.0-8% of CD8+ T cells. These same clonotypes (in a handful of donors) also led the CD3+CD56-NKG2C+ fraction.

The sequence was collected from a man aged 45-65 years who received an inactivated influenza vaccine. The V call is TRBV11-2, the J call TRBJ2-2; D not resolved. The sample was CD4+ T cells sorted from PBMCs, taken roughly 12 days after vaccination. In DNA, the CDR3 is TGTGCCAGCAGCCCCTTCGTAGGGACCGGGGAGCTGTTTTTT. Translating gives CASSPFVGTGELFF.